This record covers a single TCR beta chain. Its target is not known. TCRdb called the RT-PCR reads again in MiXCR, with one record for every CDR3 protein. This sample has under 850,000 distinct CDR3 sequences, with approximately 17% found just once. This specimen belongs to a study of response to subunit inactivated influenza vaccine. Overall study results and limits: Each seasonal influenza vaccination, the authors suggested, recruits few new T cells.

This TCR derives from a man aged 45 to 65 who received an inactivated influenza vaccine. The sample consisted of PBMCs from blood, taken about 5 days after vaccination.

This CDR3 reads CSARDSGGYGYTF. CDR3 DNA sequence: TGCAGTGCTAGAGATTCGGGGGGCTATGGCTACACCTTC. V is TRBV20-1 and J is TRBJ1-2, with a possible D match to TRBD1 (5 bases). Trimming took 0 bases from V and 4 from J, leaving 9 bases between them. The length of the CDR3 is 13 residues. CDR1 is DFQATT and CDR2 is SNEGSKA in the germline V gene (reference sequence).